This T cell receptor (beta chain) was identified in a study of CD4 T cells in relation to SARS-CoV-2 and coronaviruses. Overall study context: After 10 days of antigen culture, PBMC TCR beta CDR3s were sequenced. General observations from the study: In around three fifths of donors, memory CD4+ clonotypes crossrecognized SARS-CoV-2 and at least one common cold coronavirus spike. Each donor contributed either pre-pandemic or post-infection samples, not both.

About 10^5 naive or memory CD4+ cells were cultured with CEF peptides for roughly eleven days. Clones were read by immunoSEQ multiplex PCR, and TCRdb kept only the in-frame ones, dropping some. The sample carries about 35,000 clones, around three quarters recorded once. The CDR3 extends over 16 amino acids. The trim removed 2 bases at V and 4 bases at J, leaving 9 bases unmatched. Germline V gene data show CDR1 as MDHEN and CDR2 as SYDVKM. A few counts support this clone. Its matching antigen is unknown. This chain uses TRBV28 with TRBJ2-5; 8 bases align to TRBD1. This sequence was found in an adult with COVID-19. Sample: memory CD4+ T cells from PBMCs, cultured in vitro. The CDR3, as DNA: TGTGCCAGCAGTTTAGGGGACAGGTCAGGGGCAGAGACCCAGTACTTC. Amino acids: CASSLGDRSGAETQYF. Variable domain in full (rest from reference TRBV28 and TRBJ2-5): DVKVTQSSRYLVKRTGEKVFLECVQDMDHENMFWYRQDPGLGLRLIYFSYDVKMKEKGDIPEGYSVSREKKERFSLILESASTNQTSMYLCASSLGDRSGAETQYFGPGTRLLVL.